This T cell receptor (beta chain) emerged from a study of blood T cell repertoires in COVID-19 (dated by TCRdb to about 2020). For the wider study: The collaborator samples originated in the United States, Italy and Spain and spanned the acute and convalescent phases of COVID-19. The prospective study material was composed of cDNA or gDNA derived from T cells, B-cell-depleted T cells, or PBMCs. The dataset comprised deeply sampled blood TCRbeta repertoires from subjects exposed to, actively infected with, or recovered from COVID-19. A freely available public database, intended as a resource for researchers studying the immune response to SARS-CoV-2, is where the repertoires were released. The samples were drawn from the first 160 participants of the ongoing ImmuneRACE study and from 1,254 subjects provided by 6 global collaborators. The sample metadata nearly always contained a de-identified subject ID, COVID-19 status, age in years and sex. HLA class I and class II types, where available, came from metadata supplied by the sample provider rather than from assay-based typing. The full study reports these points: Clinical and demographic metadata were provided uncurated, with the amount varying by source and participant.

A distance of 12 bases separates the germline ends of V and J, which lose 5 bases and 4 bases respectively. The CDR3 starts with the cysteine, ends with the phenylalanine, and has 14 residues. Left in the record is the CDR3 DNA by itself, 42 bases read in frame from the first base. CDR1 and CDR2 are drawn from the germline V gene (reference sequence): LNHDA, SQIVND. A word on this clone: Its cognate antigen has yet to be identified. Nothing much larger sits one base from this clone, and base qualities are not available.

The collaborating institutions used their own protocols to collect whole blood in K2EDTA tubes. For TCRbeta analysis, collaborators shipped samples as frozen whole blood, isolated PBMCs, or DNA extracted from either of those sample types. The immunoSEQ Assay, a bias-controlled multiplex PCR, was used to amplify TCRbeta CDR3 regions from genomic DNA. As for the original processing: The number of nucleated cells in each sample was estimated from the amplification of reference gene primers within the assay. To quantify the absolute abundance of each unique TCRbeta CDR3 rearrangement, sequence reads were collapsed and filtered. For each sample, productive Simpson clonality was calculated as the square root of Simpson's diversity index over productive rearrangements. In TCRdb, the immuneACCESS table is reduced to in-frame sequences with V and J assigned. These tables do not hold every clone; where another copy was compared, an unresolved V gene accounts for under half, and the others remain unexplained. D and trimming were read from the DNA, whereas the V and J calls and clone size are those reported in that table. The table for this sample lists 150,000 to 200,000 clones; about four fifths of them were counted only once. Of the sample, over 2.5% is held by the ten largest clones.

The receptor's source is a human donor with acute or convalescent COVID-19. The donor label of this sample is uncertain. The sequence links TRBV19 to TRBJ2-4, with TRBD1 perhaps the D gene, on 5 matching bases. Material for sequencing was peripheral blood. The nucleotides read TGTGCCAGTAGTCCAGGGTTGGGGAAAAACATTCAGTACTTC. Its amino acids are CASSPGLGKNIQYF.